The present T cell receptor (beta chain) was sequenced within a study of Ad26.COV2.S vaccination and SARS-CoV-2 variants. Study information: Administration of Ad26.COV2.S was intramuscular, either once or twice 56 days apart. Whole-study findings and limits: Considerable breadth of spike-specific CD8+ and CD4+ T cell responses has reportedly been documented following vaccination.

Concerning this clone itself: Its antigen is currently unknown.

TCRdb's copy holds only in-frame clones and misses some; the assay was immunoSEQ multiplex PCR. The sample records a few hundred thousand clones, more than 75% being singletons. Noted treatment: 19 received Ad26.COV2.S at low or high dose, single or two shots; about 5 received placebo; per-sample allocation not given. Sampling occurred on day 63 after the first vaccine or placebo injection. CDR3 length: 14 amino acids. Germline V gene data show CDR1 as SGHAT and CDR2 as FQNNGV. Trimming removed 1 base from V and 2 bases from J, with 3 bases in between. This rearrangement joins TRBV11-2 to TRBJ1-6; D not certain. The source of this sequence is a person between 18 and 60 years old who received the Ad26.COV2.S COVID-19 vaccine or a placebo. The sequenced sample was peripheral blood, obtained in a trial of Ad26.COV2.S vaccine versus placebo. The CDR3 spells CASSLATYNSPLHF. The CDR3 coding sequence is TGTGCCAGCAGCTTAGCGACCTATAATTCACCCCTCCACTTT.